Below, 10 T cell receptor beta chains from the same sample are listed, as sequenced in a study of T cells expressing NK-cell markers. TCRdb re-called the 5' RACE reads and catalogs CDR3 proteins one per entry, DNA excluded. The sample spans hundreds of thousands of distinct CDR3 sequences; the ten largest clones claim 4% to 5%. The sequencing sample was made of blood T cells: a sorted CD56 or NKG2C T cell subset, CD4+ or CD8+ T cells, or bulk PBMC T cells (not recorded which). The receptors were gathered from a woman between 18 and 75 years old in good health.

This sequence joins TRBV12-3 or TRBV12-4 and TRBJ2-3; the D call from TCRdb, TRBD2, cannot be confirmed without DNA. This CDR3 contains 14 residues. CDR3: CASSFSGRDDTQYF.

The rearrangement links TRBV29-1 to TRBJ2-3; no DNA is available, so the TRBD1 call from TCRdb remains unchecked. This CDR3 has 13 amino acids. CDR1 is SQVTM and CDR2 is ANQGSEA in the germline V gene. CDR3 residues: CSIRGASTDTQYF.

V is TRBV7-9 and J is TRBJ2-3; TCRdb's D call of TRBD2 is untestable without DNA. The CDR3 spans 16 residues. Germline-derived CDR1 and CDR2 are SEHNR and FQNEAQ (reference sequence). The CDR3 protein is CASSLGEAARTDTQYF.

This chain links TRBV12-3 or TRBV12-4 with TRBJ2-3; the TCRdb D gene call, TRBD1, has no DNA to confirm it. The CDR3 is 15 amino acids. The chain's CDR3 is CASSLTRVRTDTQYF.

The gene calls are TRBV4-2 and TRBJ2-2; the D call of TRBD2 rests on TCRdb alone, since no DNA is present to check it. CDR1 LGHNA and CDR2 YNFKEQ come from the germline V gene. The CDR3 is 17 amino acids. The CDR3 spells CASSQVRAGGPAGELFF.

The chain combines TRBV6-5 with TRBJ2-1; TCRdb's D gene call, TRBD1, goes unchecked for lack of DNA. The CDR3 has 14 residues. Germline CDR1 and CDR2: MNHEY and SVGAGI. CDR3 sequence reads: CASSYRAVYNEQFF.

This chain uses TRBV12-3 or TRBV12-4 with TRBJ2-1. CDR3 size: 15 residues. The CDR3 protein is CASRLAGSSYNEQFF.

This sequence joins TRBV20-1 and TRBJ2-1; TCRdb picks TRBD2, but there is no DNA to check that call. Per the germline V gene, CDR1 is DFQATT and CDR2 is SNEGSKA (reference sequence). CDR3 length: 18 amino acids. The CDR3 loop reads CSARGLAGPLDPVDEQFF.

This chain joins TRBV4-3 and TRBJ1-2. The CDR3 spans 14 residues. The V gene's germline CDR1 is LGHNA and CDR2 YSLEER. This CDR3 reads CASSPHRKGDGYTF.

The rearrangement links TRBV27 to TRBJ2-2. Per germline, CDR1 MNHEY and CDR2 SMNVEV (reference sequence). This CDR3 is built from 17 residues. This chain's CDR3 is CASSLIPVANSLGELFF.